Below are 20 T cell receptor beta chains sequenced from a single sample in a study of CD4 T cells in relation to SARS-CoV-2 and coronaviruses. The data were produced by immunoSEQ multiplex PCR, yet TCRdb's version contains in-frame clones alone and is incomplete. The sample consists of approximately 18,000 clones, roughly 82% of them appearing once. The unexposed donors gave CD4+ T cells in about 2011-2019, prior to COVID-19. The cells were cultured for 10 days before CD4+ T cells were isolated. These receptors are not linked to any known antigen. Sequencing was done on a sample of CD4+ T cells from PBMCs, cultured in vitro. Receptors were obtained from a human donor in good health.

This clone was seen once. This sequence joins TRBV2 and TRBJ2-3; the D gene is possibly TRBD1 (5 bases). CDR3 length: 12 amino acids. Trimming shortened V by 7 bases and J by 6 bases, and 11 bases separated the two germline ends. CDR1 is SNHLY, CDR2 FYNNEI, per germline. CDR3 DNA: TGTGCCAGCACCTTAGGGGCGGATACGCAGTATTTT. The encoded protein is CASTLGADTQYF.

This clone showed up just a few times. The rearrangement joins TRBV19 to TRBJ1-1; D is unresolved. The CDR3 loop spans 14 amino acids. V was shortened by 8 bases and J by 8 bases, with 21 bases between the two germline ends. In germline, CDR1 is LNHDA, CDR2 SQIVND (reference sequence). This CDR3 is CASGFRGANVEAFF. CDR3 in DNA: TGTGCCAGTGGGTTCCGGGGAGCGAACGTGGAAGCTTTCTTT.

This clone is a singleton in its sample. The chain has TRBV6-6 and TRBJ1-3, with 7 bases identical to TRBD1. There are 13 residues in the CDR3. CDR1 and CDR2 (germline): MNHNY, SVGAGI (reference sequence). J lost 3 bases, V lost 8 bases, and 4 bases had no gene match. This CDR3 reads CASAGGSGNTIYF. As DNA, the CDR3 is TGTGCCAGCGCAGGGGGAAGTGGAAACACCATATATTTT.

V is TRBV12-3 or TRBV12-4 and J is TRBJ2-7, with 7 bases aligning to TRBD1. V lost 3 bases to trimming and J lost 7 bases; unmatched junction nucleotides: 6. This CDR3 contains 13 residues. The CDR3 nucleotides are TGTGCCAGCAGTTTTGACAGGGTGGGGGAGCAGTACTTC. As protein: CASSFDRVGEQYF.

DNA for the CDR3: TGTGCCAGCAGCCAAGATTTGACTAGCGGGAGTACCGCAACAGATACGCAGTATTTT. Translating it yields CASSQDLTSGSTATDTQYF. The chain couples TRBV3-1 (or the pseudogene TRBV3-2) to TRBJ2-3; 12 bases line up with TRBD2. Unmatched junction bases numbered 10, after V lost 0 bases and J lost 3 bases. Germline V gene data show CDR1 as LGHDT and CDR2 as YNNKEL (reference sequence). The length of the CDR3 is 19 residues.

J is TRBJ2-5 and V is TRBV18; D call uncertain. Trimming removed 3 bases at V and 2 bases at J, with 13 bases between. This CDR3 spans 15 amino acids. Looked up from germline, CDR1 is KGHSH and CDR2 is LQKENI. In nucleotides, the CDR3 is TGTGCCAGCTCACCCCTGACTGGCCCACAAGAGACCCAGTACTTC. This encodes CASSPLTGPQETQYF.

The J gene is TRBJ2-5, the V gene TRBV25-1; TRBD1 or TRBD2 may be the D gene (7 bases each). Germline V gene lookup returns CDR1 MGHDK and CDR2 SYGVNS. The CDR3 extends over 15 amino acids. V was shortened by 3 bases and J by 3 bases, with 14 bases between the two germline ends. CDR3: CASSDAGDRKETQYF. In DNA form, the CDR3 reads TGTGCCAGCAGTGATGCGGGGGACAGAAAAGAGACCCAGTACTTC.

V and J are TRBV29-1 and TRBJ2-7, with D tentatively TRBD2 (6 bases). Germline assignment: CDR1 SQVTM and CDR2 ANQGSEA. The CDR3 runs 12 residues. The V and J ends lost 7 bases and 4 bases respectively, with 14 bases between them. Here the CDR3 reads CSARTGGYEQYF. Here the CDR3 DNA reads TGCAGCGCTCGTACAGGAGGGTACGAGCAGTACTTC.

The chain carries TRBV4-1 and TRBJ1-4, with D perhaps matching TRBD1 (5 bases). The CDR3 spans 14 residues. V dropped 1 base and J dropped 6 bases, with 9 bases sitting between them. Germline V gene sequence: CDR1 MGHRA, CDR2 YSYEKL. The CDR3 sequence: CASSQGRGDEKLFF. Written as DNA, the CDR3 is TGCGCCAGCAGCCAAGGGCGAGGGGATGAAAAACTGTTTTTT.

The chain couples TRBV7-3 to TRBJ1-1; tentatively, D is TRBD1 (6 bases). Germline CDR1 reads SGHTA; CDR2 reads FQGTGA. CDR3 length: 15 amino acids. Deletions cut 5 bases from V and 4 bases from J, with 17 bases between. This chain's CDR3 is CASSMVGGGGTEAFF. CDR3 DNA sequence: TGTGCCAGCAGCATGGTGGGGGGCGGGGGCACTGAAGCTTTCTTT.

This clone has only a few counts. The chain carries TRBV3-1 (or the pseudogene TRBV3-2) and TRBJ2-1; 8 positions match TRBD2. CDR1 is LGHDT, CDR2 YNNKEL, per germline (reference sequence). J was trimmed by 0 bases and V by 3 bases; bases with no gene match: 4. The CDR3 extends over 16 amino acids. The CDR3 DNA reads as TGTGCCAGCAGCCAGTTAGCGGGATTCTCCTACAATGAGCAGTTCTTC. It yields the protein CASSQLAGFSYNEQFF.

In its sample, this clone was seen a few times. The chain links TRBV7-9 to TRBJ2-1; possible D gene TRBD2, 6 bases. CDR1 SEHNR and CDR2 FQNEAQ come from the germline V gene (reference sequence). The CDR3 is 14 amino acids. Trimming took off 1 base at V and 4 bases at J, with 8 bases between the two ends. This chain's CDR3 is CASSLVAAYNEQFF. CDR3 in DNA: TGTGCCAGCAGCTTAGTAGCGGCGTACAATGAGCAGTTCTTC.

The chain combines TRBV6-5 with TRBJ2-2, with TRBD1 identical over 9 bases. Germline V gives CDR1 MNHEY, CDR2 SVGAGI. Unmatched junction bases numbered 3, after V lost 6 bases and J lost 4 bases. The CDR3 is 14 amino acids. The CDR3 spells CASRTGGVTGELFF. CDR3 nucleotide sequence: TGTGCCAGCAGGACAGGGGGGGTCACCGGGGAGCTGTTTTTT.

The chain couples TRBV5-1 to TRBJ1-1; tentatively, D is TRBD1 (5 bases). CDR3 length: 13 residues. Germline V gene sequence: CDR1 SGHRS, CDR2 YFSETQ. The germline V and J ends were trimmed by 5 bases and 1 base, with 9 bases remaining between them. The CDR3 nucleotides are TGCGCCAGCAGTCTGACAGAGAACACTGAAGCTTTCTTT. Protein product: CASSLTENTEAFF. Combining the CDR3 with reference TRBV5-1 and TRBJ1-1 gives the whole variable domain KAGVTQTPRYLIKTRGQQVTLSCSPISGHRSVSWYQQTPGQGLQFLFEYFSETQRNKGNFPGRFSGRQFSNSRSEMNVSTLELGDSALYLCASSLTENTEAFFGQGTRLTVV.

This clone has more than one count but fewer than ten. The V call is TRBV3-1 (or the pseudogene TRBV3-2), the J call TRBJ2-7; 8 bases map to TRBD2. J was trimmed by 5 bases and V by 4 bases; bases with no gene match: 1. This CDR3 is built from 12 residues. Per the germline V gene, CDR1 is LGHDT and CDR2 is YNNKEL (reference sequence). The CDR3 DNA is TGTGCCAGCAGCCGGACTAGCAACGAGCAGTACTTC. Encoded protein: CASSRTSNEQYF.

The chain has TRBV2 and TRBJ1-1, with unresolved D. Per the germline V gene, CDR1 is SNHLY and CDR2 is FYNNEI. CDR3 size: 13 residues. Trimming shortened V by 1 base and J by 3 bases, and 6 bases separated the two germline ends. The CDR3 protein is CASSEGRYTEAFF. The CDR3 nucleotides read TGTGCCAGCAGTGAAGGCAGGTACACTGAAGCTTTCTTT.

With respect to this clone: The junction and the germline gene differ at one end; a read error may be behind it. The V and J genes are TRBV29-1 and TRBJ1-2; TRBD1 matches at 8 bases. CDR3 length: 17 amino acids. Germline V gives CDR1 SQVTM, CDR2 ANQGSEA. This CDR3 is CSVGYGDRSVRGYGHTF. In nucleotides, the CDR3 is TGCAGCGTTGGGTATGGGGACAGGTCGGTGAGGGGCTATGGCCACACCTTC.

V and J are TRBV7-9 and TRBJ2-3; the match to TRBD2 covers 7 bases. The CDR3 spans 15 residues. Per the germline V gene, CDR1 is SEHNR and CDR2 is FQNEAQ (reference sequence). After removal of 1 base from V and 6 bases from J, the junction contained 7 bases not matched to a gene. The CDR3 nucleotides are TGTGCCAGCAGCTTAGTTGCGGGAGCAGGGGATACGCAGTATTTT. Amino acid sequence: CASSLVAGAGDTQYF.

The V call is TRBV20-1, the J call TRBJ2-7, with D perhaps TRBD1 (6 bases). Germline CDR1 and CDR2: DFQATT and SNEGSKA (reference sequence). This CDR3 has 14 residues. The V end lost 3 bases, the J end lost 0 bases, and 12 bases lay between the germline ends. The CDR3 sequence is CSASLGASSYEQYF. The CDR3 DNA follows: TGCAGTGCTAGTTTGGGGGCGAGCTCCTACGAGCAGTACTTC.

CDR3 loop: CASREQGVGAEAFF. CDR3 bases: TGTGCCAGCAGAGAACAGGGTGTCGGCGCTGAAGCTTTCTTT. The V gene is TRBV2, the J gene TRBJ1-1; D is possibly TRBD1 (6 bases). CDR1 and CDR2 (germline): SNHLY, FYNNEI. V lost 6 bases, J lost 6 bases, and 17 bases lay in between. The CDR3 spans 14 residues. Full variable domain (outside the CDR3, taken from reference TRBV2 and TRBJ1-1): EPEVTQTPSHQVTQMGQEVILRCVPISNHLYFYWYRQILGQKVEFLVSFYNNEISEKSEIFDDQFSVERPDGSNFTLKIRSTKLEDSAMYFCASREQGVGAEAFFGQGTRLTVV.